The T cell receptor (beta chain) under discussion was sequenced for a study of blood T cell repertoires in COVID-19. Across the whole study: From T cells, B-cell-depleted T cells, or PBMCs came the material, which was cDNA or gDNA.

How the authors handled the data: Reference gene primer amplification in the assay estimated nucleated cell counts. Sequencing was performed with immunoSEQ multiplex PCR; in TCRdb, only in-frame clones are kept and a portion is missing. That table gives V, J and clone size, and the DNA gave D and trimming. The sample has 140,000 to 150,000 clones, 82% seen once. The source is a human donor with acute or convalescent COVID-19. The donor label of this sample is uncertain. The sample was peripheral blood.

CDR3 sequence: CSASLAGARTEAFF. CDR3 coding DNA: TGCAGTGCTAGTCTGGCAGGGGCGAGAACTGAAGCTTTCTTT. The chain recombines TRBV20-1 with TRBJ1-1; D is possibly TRBD1 (6 bases). The V end was cut by 3 bases, the J end by 5 bases, with 16 bases between. Germline V gives CDR1 DFQATT, CDR2 SNEGSKA (reference sequence). The CDR3 extends over 14 amino acids.